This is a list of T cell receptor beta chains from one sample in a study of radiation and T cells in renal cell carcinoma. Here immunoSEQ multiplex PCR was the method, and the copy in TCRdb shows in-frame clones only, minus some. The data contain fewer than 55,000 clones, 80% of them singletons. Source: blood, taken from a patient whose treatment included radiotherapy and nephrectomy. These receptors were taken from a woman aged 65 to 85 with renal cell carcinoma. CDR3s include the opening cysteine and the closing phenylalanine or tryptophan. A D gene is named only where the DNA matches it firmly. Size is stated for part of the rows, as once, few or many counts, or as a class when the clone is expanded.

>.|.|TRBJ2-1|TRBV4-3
CASSHRNEQFF
TGCGCCAGCAGCCACCGGAATGAGCAGTTCTTC
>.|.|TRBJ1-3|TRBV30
CAFSAWGAGNTIYF
TGTGCCTTCTCAGCTTGGGGAGCTGGAAACACCATATATTTT
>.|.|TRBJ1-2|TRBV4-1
CASSQGRQRGYGYTF
TGCGCCAGCAGCCAAGGGAGGCAACGGGGTTATGGCTACACCTTC
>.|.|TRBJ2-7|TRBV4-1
CASSQAGTTGSDEQYF
TGCGCCAGCAGCCAAGCCGGGACAACTGGCAGCGACGAGCAGTACTTC
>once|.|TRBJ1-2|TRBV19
CASSISGILGYTF
TGTGCCAGTAGTATATCAGGGATCTTAGGCTACACCTTC
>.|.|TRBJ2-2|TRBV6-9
CASSSTRDTGELFF
TGTGCCAGCAGTTCCACTAGAGACACCGGGGAGCTGTTTTTT
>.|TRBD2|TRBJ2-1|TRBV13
CASRRTSGVSNEQFF
TGTGCCAGCAGGCGGACTAGCGGGGTTAGCAATGAGCAGTTCTTC
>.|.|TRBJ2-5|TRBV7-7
CASSLAIVGETQYF
TGTGCCAGCAGCTTAGCGATAGTTGGGGAGACCCAGTACTTC
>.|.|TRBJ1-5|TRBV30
CAWSVHGNQPQHF
TGTGCCTGGAGTGTGCATGGCAATCAGCCCCAGCATTTT
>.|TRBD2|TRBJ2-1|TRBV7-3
CASSLAGGVNEQFF
TGTGCCAGCAGTCTAGCGGGAGGGGTCAACGAGCAGTTCTTC
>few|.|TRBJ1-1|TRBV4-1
CASSLPDSNTEAFF
TGCGCCAGCAGCCTGCCCGACAGCAACACTGAAGCTTTCTTT
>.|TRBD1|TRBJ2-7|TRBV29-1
CSVAGGTYEQYF
TGCAGCGTTGCAGGGGGAACCTACGAGCAGTACTTC
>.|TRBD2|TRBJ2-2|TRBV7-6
CASSPWTSGSTGELFF
TGTGCCAGCAGCCCATGGACTAGCGGGAGCACCGGGGAGCTGTTTTTT